This T cell receptor (beta chain) was obtained from a study of T-cell reconstitution after alpha-beta-depleted transplantation in children. The library targeted TCRbeta and was prepared with unique molecular identifiers. TCRdb reanalysed the PCR reads using MiXCR and keeps one entry per CDR3 protein. The table has nearly 550,000 distinct CDR3 sequences, around 19% seen once. This CDR3 has 15 residues. Germline CDR1 MNHEY, CDR2 SMNVEV (reference sequence). Trimming shortened V by 1 base and J by 3 bases, and 9 bases separated the two germline ends. This specimen was PBMCs from the stem cell graft donor, taken from the stem cell graft. V and J are TRBV27 and TRBJ1-4; D possibly corresponds to TRBD1 (6 bases). This receptor was taken from a human donor who donated a stem cell graft to a child with acute lymphoblastic leukemia. CDR3 DNA sequence: TGTGCCAGCAGTTTATTGGGACAATCTAATGAAAAACTGTTTTTT. The encoded protein is CASSLLGQSNEKLFF.